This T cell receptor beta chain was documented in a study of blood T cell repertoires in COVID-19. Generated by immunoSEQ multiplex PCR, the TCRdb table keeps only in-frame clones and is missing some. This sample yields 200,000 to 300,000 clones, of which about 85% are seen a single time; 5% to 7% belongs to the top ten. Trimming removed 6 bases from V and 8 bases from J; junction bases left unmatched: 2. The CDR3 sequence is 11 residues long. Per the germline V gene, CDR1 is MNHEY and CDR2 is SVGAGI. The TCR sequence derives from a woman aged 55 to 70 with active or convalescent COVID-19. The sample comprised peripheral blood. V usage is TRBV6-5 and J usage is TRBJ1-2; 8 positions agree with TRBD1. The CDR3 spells CASRQGDGYTF. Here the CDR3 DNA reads TGTGCCAGCAGACAGGGGGACGGCTACACCTTC.